The next 3 T cell receptor beta chains were all read from a single sample in a study of T cell changes during pregnancy in multiple sclerosis. Libraries were prepared by immunoSEQ multiplex PCR; TCRdb keeps only in-frame clonotypes and omits some of them. This table has 43,000 or so clones, under 95% appearing once. The sample was PBMCs (not recorded whether the cells were cultured). These receptors came from a female donor with multiple sclerosis, enrolled in a pregnancy study.

The V and J genes are TRBV18 and TRBJ2-2, with D perhaps matching TRBD2 (5 bases). The germline V gene encodes CDR1 KGHSH and CDR2 LQKENI. V gave up 1 base and J gave up 7 bases, with 10 bases separating them. This CDR3 region has 14 residues. This CDR3 reads CASSPREAVGELFF. The CDR3, as DNA: TGTGCCAGCTCACCACGCGAAGCGGTCGGGGAGCTGTTTTTT.

Of note for this clone: One end of the junction varies from germline; a read error may be responsible. The CDR3 bases are TGCGCCGGAGGGGGAGGGCCGGCCTACGAGCAGTACTTC. It translates to CAGGGGPAYEQYF. The chain carries TRBV28 and TRBJ2-7; possibly TRBD2 for D (7 bases). Per germline, CDR1 MDHEN and CDR2 SYDVKM. This CDR3 spans 13 amino acids. Variable domain in full (rest from reference TRBV28 and TRBJ2-7): DVKVTQSSRYLVKRTGEKVFLECVQDMDHENMFWYRQDPGLGLRLIYFSYDVKMKEKGDIPEGYSVSREKKERFSLILESASTNQTSMYLCAGGGGPAYEQYFGPGTRLTVT.

The J gene is TRBJ1-2, the V gene TRBV9; 8 nucleotides align to TRBD1. The length of the CDR3 is 15 residues. After removal of 3 bases from V and 4 bases from J, the junction contained 8 bases not matched to a gene. The germline CDR1 and CDR2 sequences are SGDLS and YYNGEE. CDR3 sequence (DNA): TGTGCCAGCAGCGCCGGGGGACAGGACTTCTATGGCTACACCTTC. Its protein product is CASSAGGQDFYGYTF.